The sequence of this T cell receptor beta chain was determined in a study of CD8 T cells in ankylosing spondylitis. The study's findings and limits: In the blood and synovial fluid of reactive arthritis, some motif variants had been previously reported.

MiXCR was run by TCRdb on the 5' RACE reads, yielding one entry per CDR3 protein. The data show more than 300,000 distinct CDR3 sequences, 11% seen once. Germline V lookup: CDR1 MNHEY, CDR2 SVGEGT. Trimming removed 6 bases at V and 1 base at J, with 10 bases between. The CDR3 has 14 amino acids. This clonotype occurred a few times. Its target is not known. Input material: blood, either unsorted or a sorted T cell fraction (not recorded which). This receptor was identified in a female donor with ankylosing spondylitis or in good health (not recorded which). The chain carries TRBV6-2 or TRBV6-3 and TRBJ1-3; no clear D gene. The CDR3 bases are TGTGCCAGCAGAGTCCTCGGTTCTGGAAACACCATATATTTT. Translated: CASRVLGSGNTIYF.